Shown below are 30 T cell receptor beta chains from a single sample sequenced in a study of cytomegalovirus exposure and HLA in healthy donors. Primers for the PCR totalled 60 Vbeta and 13 Jbeta. The assay was immunoSEQ multiplex PCR, and TCRdb's table has in-frame clones only and misses some. The sample includes 100,000 to 150,000 clones, around 70% seen only once; the top ten take 2.6%. The sample consisted of PBMCs. The receptors here all came from an older woman in good health and CMV-seropositive.

This sequence joins TRBV5-6 and TRBJ2-7; D is possibly TRBD1 (6 bases). Germline loops: CDR1 SGHDT, CDR2 YYEEEE. The V and J ends lost 3 bases and 3 bases respectively, with 13 bases between them. The CDR3 length is 14 residues. CDR3 protein: CASSYRDTHYEQYF. DNA for the CDR3: TGTGCCAGCAGCTACCGGGACACCCACTACGAGCAGTACTTC.

The rearrangement joins TRBV18 to TRBJ1-3, with D possibly TRBD1 on 5 matching bases. CDR1 KGHSH and CDR2 LQKENI come from the germline V gene. The V and J ends lost 0 bases and 2 bases respectively, with 11 bases between them. The CDR3 has 16 amino acids. DNA for the CDR3: TGTGCCAGCTCACCACCGTCCTCAGGGCCTGGAAACACCATATATTTT. Protein product: CASSPPSSGPGNTIYF.

V is TRBV5-1 and J is TRBJ2-2; TRBD1 is a possible D gene (5 bases). CDR3 size: 15 residues. With 6 bases removed from V and 6 bases from J, the gap between germline ends came to 18 bases. Germline loops: CDR1 SGHRS, CDR2 YFSETQ. CDR3 in amino acids: CASIGIGAFSGELFF. In DNA form, the CDR3 reads TGCGCCAGCATCGGTATAGGGGCGTTTTCCGGGGAGCTGTTTTTT.

This clone was detected only a few times. An end of the junction does not agree with germline; a read error may underlie this. This chain's CDR3 is CSSSFPGPPYEQYF. The CDR3 DNA is TGTTCCAGCAGCTTTCCTGGGCCGCCCTACGAGCAGTACTTC. The chain uses TRBV7-9 and TRBJ2-7, with no clear D. Per germline, CDR1 SEHNR and CDR2 FQNEAQ (reference sequence). This CDR3 has 14 amino acids. Using reference TRBV7-9 and TRBJ2-7 for the parts outside the CDR3, the full variable domain is DTGVSQNPRHKITKRGQNVTFRCDPISEHNRLYWYRQTLGQGPEFLTYFQNEAQLEKSRLLSDRFSAERPKGSFSTLEIQRTEQGDSAMYLCSSSFPGPPYEQYFGPGTRLTVT.

This clone has only one observation. The chain links TRBV11-2 to TRBJ2-3; maybe TRBD2 (5 bases). CDR1 and CDR2 (germline): SGHAT, FQNNGV. CDR3 size: 15 residues. Deletions cut 8 bases from V and 1 base from J, with 16 bases between. In nucleotides, the CDR3 is TGTGCCAGCCGGTTTTGGGAGCCCCGCACAGATACGCAGTATTTT. Amino acids: CASRFWEPRTDTQYF.

CDR3 DNA sequence: TGTGCCACCAGCAGAGTTTCCGGGACAGGCGCCCGTGAAGCTTTCTTT. It specifies CATSRVSGTGAREAFF. The V and J genes are TRBV15 and TRBJ1-1, with 8 bases aligning to TRBD1. V was clipped by 1 base and J by 7 bases; unmatched bases: 11. From germline, CDR1 is LNHNV and CDR2 YYDKDF (reference sequence). The CDR3 has 16 residues. Using reference TRBV15 and TRBJ1-1 for the parts outside the CDR3, the full variable domain is DAMVIQNPRYQVTQFGKPVTLSCSQTLNHNVMYWYQQKSSQAPKLLFHYYDKDFNNEADTPDNFQSRRPNTSFCFLDIRSPGLGDTAMYLCATSRVSGTGAREAFFGQGTRLTVV.

The chain recombines TRBV15 with TRBJ1-2; 10 bases are shared with TRBD1. Unmatched junction bases numbered 4, after V lost 1 base and J lost 8 bases. The CDR3 totals 14 residues. CDR1 is LNHNV and CDR2 is YYDKDF in the germline V gene (reference sequence). The CDR3 sequence: CATSRGGTGVGYTF. The DNA for the CDR3 is TGTGCCACCAGCAGAGGGGGGACAGGGGTAGGCTACACCTTC. The full variable domain, its missing parts supplied by reference TRBV15 and TRBJ1-2, is DAMVIQNPRYQVTQFGKPVTLSCSQTLNHNVMYWYQQKSSQAPKLLFHYYDKDFNNEADTPDNFQSRRPNTSFCFLDIRSPGLGDTAMYLCATSRGGTGVGYTFGSGTRLTVV.

The rearrangement links TRBV18 to TRBJ1-3; tentative D call: TRBD1 (6 bases). Germline CDR1 KGHSH, CDR2 LQKENI. V lost 5 bases and J lost 1, with 15 bases in between. The CDR3 length is 16 residues. DNA for the CDR3: TGTGCCAGCTCATATGTGGCAGGGGCGTCTGGAAACACCATATATTTT. It codes for CASSYVAGASGNTIYF.

The chain has TRBV7-6 and TRBJ1-2, with TRBD1 matching over 8 bases. The CDR3 loop spans 13 amino acids. The V gene's germline CDR1 is SGHVS and CDR2 FNYEAQ. Germline trimming cut 6 bases from V and 4 bases from J; bases unmatched to any gene: 4. The CDR3, as DNA: TGTGCCAGCAGTCCCGACAGGGGCTATGGCTACACCTTC. Its translation is CASSPDRGYGYTF.

V is TRBV7-3 and J is TRBJ2-1; 14 bases are shared with TRBD2. Germline values: CDR1 SGHTA, CDR2 FQGTGA. This CDR3 comprises 18 residues. Losses at the gene ends were 1 base for V and 4 bases for J; bases not matched to a gene: 6. This chain's CDR3 is CASSLMVGLAGAYNEQFF. The CDR3 DNA reads TGTGCCAGCAGCTTAATGGTGGGACTAGCGGGGGCGTACAATGAGCAGTTCTTC.

The chain links TRBV10-3 to TRBJ2-3; D may be TRBD1 (6 bases). Germline V gives CDR1 ENHRY, CDR2 SYGVKD. The V and J ends lost 5 bases and 0 bases respectively, with 9 bases between them. This CDR3 spans 14 amino acids. CDR3 residues: CAISSQGSTDTQYF. The CDR3 DNA is TGTGCCATCAGTAGCCAGGGGAGCACAGATACGCAGTATTTT.

Regarding this clone: Other DNA sequences in this specimen translate into the identical CDR3. Here the CDR3 DNA reads TGCGCCAGCAGCTTACGACAGGGGAACACTGAAGCTTTCTTT. Amino acid sequence: CASSLRQGNTEAFF. V and J are TRBV5-1 and TRBJ1-1; TRBD1 aligns across 7 bases. This CDR3 comprises 14 residues. Germline lookup yields CDR1 SGHRS and CDR2 YFSETQ. Germline trimming cut 2 bases from V and 1 base from J; bases unmatched to any gene: 2.

A single count supports this clone. The chain couples TRBV4-1 to TRBJ1-5; D is possibly TRBD1 (5 bases). CDR3 length: 14 residues. Germline CDR1 is MGHRA and CDR2 is YSYEKL. Trimming removed 3 bases from V and 7 bases from J, with 13 bases in between. CDR3 residues: CASSQGEGPQPQHF. CDR3 in DNA: TGCGCCAGCAGCCAGGGGGAGGGACCGCAGCCCCAGCATTTT.

This clone was detected only once. The rearrangement joins TRBV2 to TRBJ2-2; a weak D match, TRBD2 (5 bases). Trimming removed 9 bases at V and 2 bases at J, with 16 bases between. This CDR3 is 15 amino acids long. Germline-derived CDR1 and CDR2 are SNHLY and FYNNEI. CDR3 protein: CASSLAEPNTGELFF. DNA of the CDR3: TGTGCCAGTTCTCTAGCCGAACCTAACACCGGGGAGCTGTTTTTT.

The J gene is TRBJ2-3, the V gene TRBV4-2; 12 bases fit TRBD1. The germline V gene has CDR1 LGHNA and CDR2 YNFKEQ. The trim removed 4 bases at V and 6 bases at J, leaving 5 bases unmatched. CDR3 size: 15 residues. In DNA, the CDR3 is TGTGCCAGCAGCCTTGGGACAGGGGGCGTGGATACGCAGTATTTT. It yields the protein CASSLGTGGVDTQYF.

The chain links TRBV7-8 to TRBJ1-1; TRBD1 aligns across 8 bases. Germline V gene data show CDR1 as SGHVS and CDR2 as FQNEAQ. CDR3 length equals 16 residues. V shed 1 base and J 5 bases; nucleotides not matched to a gene: 9. The CDR3 bases are TGTGCCAGCAGCTTAGATCCAGGGGGCACGGAAACTGAAGCTTTCTTT. It yields the protein CASSLDPGGTETEAFF.

The rearrangement uses TRBV5-1 and TRBJ2-5; 9 bases are shared with TRBD2. V lost 0 bases and J lost 2; bases outside the gene matches: 8. CDR3 length equals 17 residues. Germline V lookup: CDR1 SGHRS, CDR2 YFSETQ. CDR3 nucleotides: TGCGCCAGCAGCTTGGGGATTAGCGGGGGCTCTCAAGAGACCCAGTACTTC. Protein sequence: CASSLGISGGSQETQYF.

The chain employs TRBV20-1 and TRBJ2-1; D is uncertain. The germline gives CDR1 DFQATT, CDR2 SNEGSKA (reference sequence). V was clipped by 8 bases and J by 6 bases, with 8 bases between them. The CDR3 sequence is 10 residues long. The CDR3 nucleotides are TGCAGTTCCCGGAGCAATGAGCAGTTCTTC. This codes for CSSRSNEQFF.

The chain employs TRBV6-1 and TRBJ1-1; unclear D gene. V lost 5 bases and J 0 bases, leaving 10 bases between the germline ends. Germline CDR1 MNHNS, CDR2 SASEGT. This CDR3 region has 14 residues. CDR3 sequence (DNA): TGTGCCAGCAGTAACCGTGGCATGAACACTGAAGCTTTCTTT. It codes for CASSNRGMNTEAFF.

This chain links TRBV19 with TRBJ2-1, with a possible D match to TRBD2 (7 bases). CDR1 and CDR2 (germline): LNHDA, SQIVND (reference sequence). The CDR3 runs 15 residues. Deletions cut 5 bases from V and 7 bases from J, with 18 bases between. The CDR3 reads CASSLRGGLGNEQFF. Written as DNA, the CDR3 is TGTGCCAGTAGTTTGAGGGGGGGCCTGGGGAATGAGCAGTTCTTC.

This sequence joins TRBV7-9 and TRBJ2-1, with no clear D. CDR3 length: 13 residues. Looked up from germline, CDR1 is SEHNR and CDR2 is FQNEAQ (reference sequence). V was cut by 5 bases and J by 6 bases, with 11 bases left in between. CDR3 sequence (DNA): TGTGCCAGCAGCACCCCGGGTGCCAATGAGCAGTTCTTC. Protein product: CASSTPGANEQFF.

The rearrangement uses TRBV28 and TRBJ1-6; 7 bases fit TRBD1. Per germline, CDR1 MDHEN and CDR2 SYDVKM. This CDR3 is 16 amino acids long. Trimming cost V 4 bases and J 0 bases; bases outside gene matches: 3. The CDR3 region is CASSSGQDSYNSPLHF. CDR3 in DNA: TGTGCCAGCAGTTCAGGACAGGACTCCTATAATTCACCCCTCCACTTT.

This chain links TRBV6-6 with TRBJ1-1, with TRBD1 identical over 7 bases. From germline, CDR1 is MNHNY and CDR2 SVGAGI (reference sequence). This CDR3 region has 15 residues. V shed 5 bases, J shed 1 base, and the junction held 7 bases outside the gene matches. This CDR3 reads CASSGGWTGNTEAFF. For the CDR3, the DNA is TGTGCCAGCAGTGGTGGGTGGACAGGGAACACTGAAGCTTTCTTT.

This sequence joins TRBV7-9 and TRBJ2-7, with 8 bases lining up with TRBD2. Germline loops: CDR1 SEHNR, CDR2 FQNEAQ (reference sequence). V shed 3 bases and J 2 bases; nucleotides not matched to a gene: 9. CDR3 length: 16 amino acids. The CDR3 is CASSLGRGGLTYEQYF. DNA for the CDR3: TGTGCCAGCAGCTTGGGACGGGGGGGGCTTACCTACGAGCAGTACTTC.

This sequence joins TRBV27 and TRBJ1-5, with D perhaps TRBD1 (6 bases). Trimming pared 4 bases from V and 1 base from J, leaving 14 bases between. The V gene's germline CDR1 is MNHEY and CDR2 SMNVEV (reference sequence). The CDR3 totals 16 residues. The CDR3 reads CASSSQGIRSNQPQHF. CDR3 bases: TGTGCCAGCAGTTCGCAGGGGATAAGGAGCAATCAGCCCCAGCATTTT.

This clone has just one count. The genes are TRBV5-5 and TRBJ2-5; D is possibly TRBD2 (5 bases). Germline V gene sequence: CDR1 SGHKS, CDR2 YYEKEE (reference sequence). Between the trimmed V and J ends, which lost 2 bases and 5 bases, there was a span of 7 bases. This CDR3 contains 12 residues. CDR3: CASSFRGETQYF. The CDR3 DNA reads as TGTGCCAGCAGCTTCCGAGGGGAGACCCAGTACTTC.

This clone showed up just a few times. V and J are TRBV29-1 and TRBJ1-1; D uncertain. Germline CDR1 reads SQVTM; CDR2 reads ANQGSEA. V lost 4 bases to trimming and J lost 10 bases, with 13 bases between them. The CDR3 has 11 residues. The CDR3: CSVAMVGVAFF. The CDR3, as DNA: TGCAGCGTTGCAATGGTTGGAGTAGCTTTCTTT.

The CDR3 region has the DNA TGTGCCAGTAGTATGACAGGGCGGACCTCCTACGAGCAGTACTTC. It is translated as CASSMTGRTSYEQYF. The rearrangement links TRBV19 to TRBJ2-7; 7 nucleotides line up with TRBD1. Germline V gene lookup returns CDR1 LNHDA and CDR2 SQIVND (reference sequence). The CDR3 contains 15 residues. V dropped 3 bases and J dropped 0; count of bases not matched to a gene: 5.

V is TRBV29-1 and J is TRBJ2-3, with 7 bases aligning to TRBD2. This CDR3 is 14 amino acids long. Germline V lookup: CDR1 SQVTM, CDR2 ANQGSEA. V gave up 3 bases and J gave up 5 bases; unmatched junction bases: 8. The CDR3 reads CSVETSHAQDTQYF. The CDR3 region has the DNA TGCAGCGTTGAGACTAGCCATGCCCAAGATACGCAGTATTTT.

This clone was observed a handful of times. The V call is TRBV18, the J call TRBJ2-2, with a possible D match to TRBD1 (5 bases). Trimming removed 5 bases at V and 3 bases at J, with 10 bases between. The CDR3 is made up of 14 amino acids. Germline V gene data show CDR1 as KGHSH and CDR2 as LQKENI. The CDR3 loop is CASSKGADTGELFF. The CDR3 region has the DNA TGTGCCAGCTCAAAAGGGGCGGACACCGGGGAGCTGTTTTTT.